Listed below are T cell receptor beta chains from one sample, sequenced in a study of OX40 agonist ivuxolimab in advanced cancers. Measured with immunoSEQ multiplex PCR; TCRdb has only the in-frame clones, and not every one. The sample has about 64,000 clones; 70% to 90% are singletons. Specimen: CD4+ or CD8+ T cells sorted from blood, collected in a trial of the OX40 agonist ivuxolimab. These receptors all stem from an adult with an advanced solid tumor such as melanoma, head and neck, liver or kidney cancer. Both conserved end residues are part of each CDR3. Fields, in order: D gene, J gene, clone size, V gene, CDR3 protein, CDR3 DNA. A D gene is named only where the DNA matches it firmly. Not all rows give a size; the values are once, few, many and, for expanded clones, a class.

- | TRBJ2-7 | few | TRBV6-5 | CASSPAGFSSYEQYF | TGTGCCAGCAGTCCAGCGGGTTTTAGCTCCTACGAGCAGTACTTC
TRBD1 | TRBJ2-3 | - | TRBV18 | CASSPDRGRTDTQYF | TGTGCCAGCTCACCTGACAGGGGGCGCACAGATACGCAGTATTTT
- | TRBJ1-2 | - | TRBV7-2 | CASSLSGGANYGYTF | TGTGCCAGCAGCTTATCTGGGGGGGCTAACTATGGCTACACCTTC
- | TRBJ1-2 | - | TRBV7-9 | CASSSEGGYTF | TGTGCCAGCAGCTCGGAGGGTGGCTACACCTTC
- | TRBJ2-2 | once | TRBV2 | CASSPGTLGTGELFF | TGTGCCAGCAGTCCCGGGACGCTCGGCACCGGGGAGCTGTTTTTT
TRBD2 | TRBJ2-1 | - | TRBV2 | CASSEARASGRANEQFF | TGTGCCAGCAGTGAAGCCCGGGCTAGCGGGAGGGCCAATGAGCAGTTCTTC
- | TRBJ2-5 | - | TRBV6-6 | CASSYGVETQYF | TGTGCCAGCAGTTATGGGGTAGAGACCCAGTACTTC
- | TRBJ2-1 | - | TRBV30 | CAWRDLGSYNEQFF | TGTGCCTGGAGAGATTTGGGTTCCTACAATGAGCAGTTCTTC
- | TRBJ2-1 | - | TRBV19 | CASSTRQAENPYNEQFF | TGTGCCAGTAGTACGCGTCAGGCAGAGAACCCTTACAATGAGCAGTTCTTC
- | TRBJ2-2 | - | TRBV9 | CASSVGAGANTGELFF | TGTGCCAGCAGCGTAGGAGCAGGCGCGAACACCGGGGAGCTGTTTTTT
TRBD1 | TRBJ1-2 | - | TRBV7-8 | CASSPGTGGVNYGYTF | TGTGCCAGCAGCCCCGGGACAGGGGGCGTTAACTATGGCTACACCTTC